A single sample gave rise to the 8 T cell receptor beta chains below, sequenced in a study of T cell repertoires in cytomegalovirus infection. TCRdb re-analysed the reads in MiXCR, keeping a single row per CDR3 protein. The data hold roughly 300,000 distinct CDR3 sequences, with 20% to 30% observed a single time. The sample taken for sequencing was PBMCs. These receptors all come from a human donor in good health (CMV status not recorded). Some clones in this sample may be carry-over from other donors' samples.

The sample holds many counts of this clonotype. This chain uses TRBV5-4 with TRBJ1-1; the D is unclear. This CDR3 contains 13 residues. V was trimmed by 3 bases and J by 3 bases, leaving 9 bases between them. CDR1 is SGHNT and CDR2 is YYREEE in the germline V gene (reference sequence). In nucleotides, the CDR3 is TGTGCCAGCAGCTCCTGGCGGGACACTGAAGCTTTCTTT. Protein sequence: CASSSWRDTEAFF.

This chain links TRBV7-2 with TRBJ2-1; D unclear. CDR1 is SGHTA and CDR2 is FQGNSA in the germline V gene. This CDR3 contains 16 residues. V gave up 4 bases and J gave up 0 bases, with 13 bases separating them. In nucleotides, the CDR3 is TGTGCCAGCAGCTCAGAGAGGTCCCCCTCCTACAATGAGCAGTTCTTC. Translation gives CASSSERSPSYNEQFF. Using reference TRBV7-2 and TRBJ2-1 for the parts outside the CDR3, the full variable domain is GAGVSQSPSNKVTEKGKDVELRCDPISGHTALYWYRQSLGQGLEFLIYFQGNSAPDKSGLPSDRFSAERTGGSVSTLTIQRTQQEDSAVYLCASSSERSPSYNEQFFGPGTRLTVL.

The chain links TRBV7-9 to TRBJ1-4; 9 bases map to TRBD1. J gave up 0 bases and V 3 bases, and 5 bases lay outside the gene matches. CDR3 length: 17 residues. Germline-derived CDR1 and CDR2 are SEHNR and FQNEAQ (reference sequence). The DNA for the CDR3 is TGTGCCAGCAGCTTCGGACAGGGGACTCCAACTAATGAAAAACTGTTTTTT. Protein product: CASSFGQGTPTNEKLFF. Together with reference TRBV7-9 and TRBJ1-4, the CDR3 gives the full variable domain: DTGVSQNPRHKITKRGQNVTFRCDPISEHNRLYWYRQTLGQGPEFLTYFQNEAQLEKSRLLSDRFSAERPKGSFSTLEIQRTEQGDSAMYLCASSFGQGTPTNEKLFFGSGTQLSVL.

This clonotype appeared many times. CDR3 DNA sequence: TGTGCCAGCAGCTTAAGGCTAGCGGGAGTCGGCGAGCAGTACTTC. Protein sequence: CASSLRLAGVGEQYF. The chain employs TRBV7-6 and TRBJ2-7; 10 nucleotides agree with TRBD2. The CDR3 runs to 15 residues. Trimming took 2 bases from V and 6 from J; bases not matched to a gene: 7. Germline assignment: CDR1 SGHVS and CDR2 FNYEAQ.

This clonotype was seen a handful of times. The chain employs TRBV6-2 or TRBV6-3 and TRBJ2-7; 10 positions match TRBD2. Germline CDR1 MNHEY, CDR2 SVGEGT. CDR3 length: 15 amino acids. V lost 5 bases to trimming and J lost 2 bases; unmatched junction nucleotides: 6. CDR3 DNA sequence: TGTGCCAGCAGTACTGGGCTAGCGGGAGCCTACGAGCAGTACTTC. Translating it yields CASSTGLAGAYEQYF.

This clonotype was seen a handful of times. The chain joins TRBV11-2 to TRBJ2-1; 8 bases map to TRBD2. Germline lookup yields CDR1 SGHAT and CDR2 FQNNGV. V trimming: 5 bases; J trimming: 7 bases; junction bases outside the gene matches: 7. There are 14 residues in the CDR3. The CDR3 nucleotides read TGTGCCAGCAGCCCCTCCAGCGGGAGAAATGAGCAGTTCTTC. Encoded protein: CASSPSSGRNEQFF. Together with reference TRBV11-2 and TRBJ2-1, the CDR3 gives the full variable domain: EAGVAQSPRYKIIEKRQSVAFWCNPISGHATLYWYQQILGQGPKLLIQFQNNGVVDDSQLPKDRFSAERLKGVDSTLKIQPAKLEDSAVYLCASSPSSGRNEQFFGPGTRLTVL.

V usage is TRBV6-2 or TRBV6-3 and J usage is TRBJ2-7; TRBD1 aligns across 9 bases. Germline V gene lookup returns CDR1 MNHEY and CDR2 SVGEGT. The CDR3 sequence is 17 residues long. Trimming removed 6 bases from V and 6 bases from J; junction bases left unmatched: 18. CDR3 loop: CASSLNYRQGVYGEQYF. As DNA, the CDR3 is TGTGCCAGCAGCCTAAATTACCGACAGGGGGTTTACGGCGAGCAGTACTTC.

The chain is built from TRBV6-5 and TRBJ1-1; TRBD1 matches 7 bases. Germline values: CDR1 MNHEY, CDR2 SVGAGI. The V gene end was trimmed by 5 bases and the J gene end by 1 base; junction bases not matched to a gene: 19. The CDR3 consists of 19 residues. The CDR3 sequence is CASSPLIPIQGWGNTEAFF. CDR3 DNA sequence: TGTGCCAGCAGTCCTCTTATCCCTATACAGGGGTGGGGGAACACTGAAGCTTTCTTT.